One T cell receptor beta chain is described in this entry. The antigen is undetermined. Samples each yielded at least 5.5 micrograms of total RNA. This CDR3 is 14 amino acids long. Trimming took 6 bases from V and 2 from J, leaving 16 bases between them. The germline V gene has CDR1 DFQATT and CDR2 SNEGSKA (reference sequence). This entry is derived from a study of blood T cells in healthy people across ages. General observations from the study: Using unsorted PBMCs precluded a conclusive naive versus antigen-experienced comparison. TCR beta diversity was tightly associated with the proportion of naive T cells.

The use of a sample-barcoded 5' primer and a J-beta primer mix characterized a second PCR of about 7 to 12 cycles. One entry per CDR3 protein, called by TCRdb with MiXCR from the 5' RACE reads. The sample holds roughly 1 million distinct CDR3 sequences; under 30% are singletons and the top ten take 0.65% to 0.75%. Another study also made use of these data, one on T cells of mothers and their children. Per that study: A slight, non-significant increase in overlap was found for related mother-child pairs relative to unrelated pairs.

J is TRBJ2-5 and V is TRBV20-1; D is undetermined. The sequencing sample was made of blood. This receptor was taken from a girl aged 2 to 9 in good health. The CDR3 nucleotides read TGCAGTGCCTTTCTGGCAGATACTCAAGAGACCCAGTACTTC. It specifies CSAFLADTQETQYF.